The 20 T cell receptor beta chains below were found in one sample sequenced in a study of beta chain features in type 1 diabetes. The isolated RNA, all of it, was reverse transcribed, so expressed TCRB transcripts were what got sequenced. Measured with immunoSEQ multiplex PCR; TCRdb has only the in-frame clones, and not every one. The profile covers roughly 350,000 clones, with about 11% appearing a single time and about 0.015% taken by the ten largest. The sequenced sample consisted of naive CD4+ T cells from blood. The source of these receptors is a woman under 40 in good health.

The genes are TRBV19 and TRBJ2-4; 11 positions agree with TRBD2. Trimming removed 4 bases from V and 6 bases from J; junction bases left unmatched: 11. The CDR3 has 17 amino acids. In germline, CDR1 is LNHDA, CDR2 SQIVND (reference sequence). CDR3 DNA: TGTGCCAGTAGTACGGCCCAACTAGCGGGAGTGAGAAACATTCAGTACTTC. It yields the protein CASSTAQLAGVRNIQYF.

The J gene is TRBJ2-5, the V gene TRBV7-2, with 12 bases matching TRBD2. Germline trimming cut 5 bases from V and 1 base from J; bases unmatched to any gene: 5. CDR1 SGHTA and CDR2 FQGNSA come from the germline V gene. This CDR3 has 16 amino acids. The CDR3, as DNA: TGTGCCAGCAGCCCGGGACTAGCGGGTTCCCAAGAGACCCAGTACTTC. Its protein product is CASSPGLAGSQETQYF.

This chain links TRBV18 with TRBJ2-1; TRBD2 matches at 12 bases. The germline CDR1 and CDR2 sequences are KGHSH and LQKENI. This CDR3 is 15 amino acids long. The junction had 4 bases not matched to a gene; V was cut back by 3 bases and J by 7 bases. The CDR3 coding sequence is TGTGCCAGCTCACCGACTAGCGGGAGAGTAAATGAGCAGTTCTTC. Translation: CASSPTSGRVNEQFF.

The CDR3: CASSGQGYYGYTF. The DNA for the CDR3 is TGTGCCAGCAGTGGGCAGGGGTACTATGGCTACACCTTC. The chain uses TRBV28 and TRBJ1-2; possibly TRBD1 for D (6 bases). The CDR3 is 13 residues long. The V end lost 5 bases, the J end lost 3 bases, and 10 bases lay between the germline ends. Germline V gene sequence: CDR1 MDHEN, CDR2 SYDVKM.

This clone has only a few counts. The chain has TRBV5-4 and TRBJ2-5, with 12 bases lining up with TRBD2. V dropped 2 bases and J dropped 3; count of bases not matched to a gene: 2. CDR3 length equals 15 residues. The germline CDR1 and CDR2 sequences are SGHNT and YYREEE (reference sequence). The DNA of the CDR3 is TGTGCCAGCAGCTTTAGACTAGCGGGAGAAGAGACCCAGTACTTC. It yields the protein CASSFRLAGEETQYF.

This clone was recorded a few times. The chain links TRBV7-2 to TRBJ1-1; no clear D. V was pared by 5 bases and J by 7 bases, with 11 bases between. The CDR3 spans 12 residues. Germline V gene lookup returns CDR1 SGHTA and CDR2 FQGNSA. DNA for the CDR3: TGTGCCAGCAGCCCCCGCGGCCGTGAAGCTTTCTTT. Encoded protein: CASSPRGREAFF. The whole variable domain, remainder taken from reference TRBV7-2 and TRBJ1-1, is GAGVSQSPSNKVTEKGKDVELRCDPISGHTALYWYRQSLGQGLEFLIYFQGNSAPDKSGLPSDRFSAERTGGSVSTLTIQRTQQEDSAVYLCASSPRGREAFFGQGTRLTVV.

The chain employs TRBV28 and TRBJ1-1; 9 bases agree with TRBD1. The germline V gene encodes CDR1 MDHEN and CDR2 SYDVKM. Germline trimming cut 4 bases from V and 1 base from J; bases unmatched to any gene: 1. This CDR3 region has 14 residues. CDR3 sequence reads: CASSSTGGNTEAFF. For the CDR3, the DNA is TGTGCCAGCAGTTCGACAGGGGGGAACACTGAAGCTTTCTTT. Combining the CDR3 with reference TRBV28 and TRBJ1-1 gives the whole variable domain DVKVTQSSRYLVKRTGEKVFLECVQDMDHENMFWYRQDPGLGLRLIYFSYDVKMKEKGDIPEGYSVSREKKERFSLILESASTNQTSMYLCASSSTGGNTEAFFGQGTRLTVV.

The rearrangement joins TRBV15 to TRBJ2-2, with D possibly matching TRBD1 (5 bases). V was cut by 3 bases and J by 1 base, with 12 bases left in between. The CDR3 consists of 16 residues. Germline V CDR1 and CDR2: LNHNV, YYDKDF (reference sequence). This CDR3 reads CATSSPLDRNTGELFF. The DNA of the CDR3 is TGTGCCACCAGCAGCCCATTAGACAGGAACACCGGGGAGCTGTTTTTT.

This clone was picked up a small number of times. The CDR3 DNA sequence: TGCGCCAGCAGCTTGGTCAGGGGGGCCAACGTCCTGACTTTC. This codes for CASSLVRGANVLTF. The chain uses TRBV5-1 and TRBJ2-6; D unclear. CDR3 length: 14 amino acids. The V gene's germline CDR1 is SGHRS and CDR2 YFSETQ. The V and J ends lost 0 bases and 4 bases respectively, with 5 bases between them. The full variable domain, its missing parts supplied by reference TRBV5-1 and TRBJ2-6, is KAGVTQTPRYLIKTRGQQVTLSCSPISGHRSVSWYQQTPGQGLQFLFEYFSETQRNKGNFPGRFSGRQFSNSRSEMNVSTLELGDSALYLCASSLVRGANVLTFGAGSRLTVL.

This clone was counted between two and nine times. The V call is TRBV18, the J call TRBJ2-5, with unresolved D. Germline CDR1 and CDR2: KGHSH and LQKENI. This CDR3 has 16 residues. Trimming took off 0 bases at V and 1 base at J, with 12 bases between the two ends. This CDR3 is CASSPPSVQAQETQYF. CDR3 DNA sequence: TGTGCCAGCTCACCACCGTCTGTTCAGGCCCAAGAGACCCAGTACTTC.

The chain links TRBV9 to TRBJ2-1, with D possibly TRBD2 on 6 matching bases. The CDR3 has 16 amino acids. V dropped 3 bases and J dropped 0 bases, with 13 bases sitting between them. Germline V CDR1 and CDR2: SGDLS, YYNGEE. The CDR3, as DNA: TGTGCCAGCAGCGCGGGTAGCGGTAGCTCCTACAATGAGCAGTTCTTC. As protein: CASSAGSGSSYNEQFF.

The DNA of the CDR3 is TGTGCCAGCAGCGTGGATGACAGGGGCTACACCTTC. This translates into CASSVDDRGYTF. This chain joins TRBV5-4 and TRBJ1-2; D may be TRBD1 (6 bases). V was trimmed by 4 bases and J by 8 bases, leaving 12 bases between them. The CDR3 consists of 12 residues. Germline V gives CDR1 SGHNT, CDR2 YYREEE (reference sequence).

V gene TRBV7-2 combines with J gene TRBJ2-7; the D gene is possibly TRBD1 (5 bases). This CDR3 comprises 14 residues. Per germline, CDR1 SGHTA and CDR2 FQGNSA. With 3 bases removed from V and 0 bases from J, the gap between germline ends came to 9 bases. CDR3 nucleotide sequence: TGTGCCAGCAGCTTTCGGACAACCTCCTACGAGCAGTACTTC. It encodes CASSFRTTSYEQYF.

The chain is built from TRBV11-2 and TRBJ2-7, with a possible D match to TRBD1 (6 bases). Germline assignment: CDR1 SGHAT and CDR2 FQNNGV. The CDR3 contains 15 residues. Trimming left V 2 bases short and J 0 bases short, with 11 bases between. CDR3 coding DNA: TGTGCCAGCAGCTTATTTCAGGGGAGCTCCTACGAGCAGTACTTC. Its protein product is CASSLFQGSSYEQYF.

This chain uses TRBV9 with TRBJ2-1, with a tentative D call TRBD2 (6 bases). The CDR3 spans 15 residues. In germline, CDR1 is SGDLS, CDR2 YYNGEE. V was clipped by 0 bases and J by 2 bases, with 9 bases between them. The CDR3 spells CASSVVAEPYNEQFF. In nucleotides, the CDR3 is TGTGCCAGCAGCGTAGTAGCGGAACCCTACAATGAGCAGTTCTTC.

In its sample, this clone was seen a few times. The chain carries TRBV18 and TRBJ2-5, with D possibly being TRBD2 (6 bases). Trimming stripped 4 bases from V and 2 bases from J, with 11 bases between. Germline CDR1 KGHSH, CDR2 LQKENI. This CDR3 region has 14 residues. CDR3: CASSRLATQETQYF. In DNA form, the CDR3 reads TGTGCCAGCTCACGCCTAGCGACACAAGAGACCCAGTACTTC.

The chain links TRBV5-1 to TRBJ1-4, with 8 bases identical to TRBD1. From germline, CDR1 is SGHRS and CDR2 YFSETQ. V was pared by 0 bases and J by 5 bases, with 15 bases of the junction left unmatched. CDR3 size: 19 residues. The CDR3 region has the DNA TGCGCCAGCAGCTTGGGGGGCTCCGGGACAGGCCGTTGGAATGAAAAACTGTTTTTT. Protein sequence: CASSLGGSGTGRWNEKLFF.

The genes are TRBV20-1 and TRBJ1-5, with D possibly being TRBD1 (6 bases). Germline V lookup: CDR1 DFQATT, CDR2 SNEGSKA (reference sequence). CDR3 length: 11 residues. V shed 6 bases and J shed 9 bases, with 12 bases lying between them. CDR3 sequence reads: CSAQGMGPQHF. CDR3 DNA: TGCAGTGCCCAGGGGATGGGGCCCCAGCATTTT.

This clone was detected only a few times. The chain recombines TRBV4-3 with TRBJ2-1; D is possibly TRBD2 (6 bases). The CDR3 has 15 residues. Germline V gene sequence: CDR1 LGHNA, CDR2 YSLEER. V dropped 1 base and J dropped 7 bases, with 14 bases sitting between them. Here the CDR3 DNA reads TGCGCCAGCAGCCAAGTGTTCGGGAGTGAGAATGAGCAGTTCTTC. Protein sequence: CASSQVFGSENEQFF.

The J gene is TRBJ2-5, the V gene TRBV7-6, with D uncertain. CDR3 size: 12 residues. CDR1 SGHVS and CDR2 FNYEAQ come from the germline V gene. The ends were cut back, 3 bases at V and 14 bases at J, with 16 bases in the middle. CDR3 nucleotides: TGTGCCAGCAGCTTCGCCTCAACAGCTCTATACTTC. Residues: CASSFASTALYF.